These 16 T cell receptor beta chains originate from one sample sequenced in a study of technical replicates of blood from a handful of donors. The assay was immunoSEQ multiplex PCR, and TCRdb's table has in-frame clones only and misses some. The sample records some 62,000 clones, around nine tenths being singletons. Source material: PBMCs. Receptors originate from a human donor in good health. Some clones in this sample may be carry-over from other donors' samples.

This clone was detected only a few times. The chain joins TRBV6-4 to TRBJ2-3; TRBD2 matches 9 bases. Per germline, CDR1 MRHNA and CDR2 SNTAGT. This CDR3 has 14 amino acids. The ends lost 6 bases at V and 2 bases at J; junction bases unmatched: 3. The CDR3 reads CASSRTSDTDTQYF. Here the CDR3 DNA reads TGTGCCAGCAGCCGGACTAGCGACACAGATACGCAGTATTTT.

The chain's CDR3 is CASSPGTRTQTSYEQYF. DNA for the CDR3: TGTGCCAGCAGCCCCGGGACTAGGACTCAAACCTCCTACGAGCAGTACTTC. This sequence joins TRBV27 and TRBJ2-7, with 8 bases matching TRBD2. The V gene's germline CDR1 is MNHEY and CDR2 SMNVEV (reference sequence). The CDR3 is made up of 17 amino acids. Trimming cost V 6 bases and J 0 bases; bases outside gene matches: 13.

The genes are TRBV4-3 and TRBJ2-2; 14 bases fit TRBD2. The V gene's germline CDR1 is LGHNA and CDR2 YSLEER. V lost 3 bases, J lost 3 bases, and 6 bases stayed unmatched. The CDR3 is 18 amino acids. CDR3 protein: CASSQRLAGGPDTGELFF. CDR3 in DNA: TGCGCCAGCAGCCAGCGACTAGCGGGGGGGCCGGACACCGGGGAGCTGTTTTTT.

This chain uses TRBV5-4 with TRBJ2-2; a possible D gene is TRBD2 (7 bases). V was shortened by 0 bases and J by 6 bases, with 12 bases between the two germline ends. CDR3 length: 15 amino acids. Germline values: CDR1 SGHNT, CDR2 YYREEE (reference sequence). The CDR3 DNA reads as TGTGCCAGCAGCTTGGGAGGGGGGGCGTCCGGGGAGCTGTTTTTT. This codes for CASSLGGGASGELFF.

The V call is TRBV5-1, the J call TRBJ2-7; TRBD1 agrees at 11 bases. Germline trimming cut 3 bases from V and 3 bases from J; bases unmatched to any gene: 2. CDR3 size: 14 residues. Germline V gene lookup returns CDR1 SGHRS and CDR2 YFSETQ. CDR3 protein: CASSWGTGGYEQYF. In DNA, the CDR3 is TGCGCCAGCAGCTGGGGGACAGGGGGCTACGAGCAGTACTTC.

Here the CDR3 reads CASSRTPEATGELFF. The CDR3 nucleotides are TGTGCCAGCAGTCGGACACCTGAAGCCACCGGGGAGCTGTTTTTT. J is TRBJ2-2 and V is TRBV6-4; a possible D gene is TRBD1 (5 bases). Germline CDR1 is MRHNA and CDR2 is SNTAGT. Trimming cost V 5 bases and J 4 bases, with 14 bases left between them. The CDR3 runs to 15 residues.

V is TRBV25-1 and J is TRBJ2-2; D is uncertain. The V gene's germline CDR1 is MGHDK and CDR2 SYGVNS. The germline V and J ends were trimmed by 3 bases and 1 base, with 6 bases remaining between them. This CDR3 has 14 amino acids. The CDR3 coding sequence is TGTGCCAGCAGTGACTTCAGGAACACCGGGGAGCTGTTTTTT. Amino acid sequence: CASSDFRNTGELFF.

This clone was seen a few times. This chain uses TRBV2 with TRBJ2-5; TRBD2 matches at 8 bases. From germline, CDR1 is SNHLY and CDR2 FYNNEI. This CDR3 contains 15 residues. The ends lost 6 bases at V and 2 bases at J; junction bases unmatched: 8. The CDR3 reads CASSLRLAGQETQYF. In nucleotides, the CDR3 is TGTGCCAGCAGCCTACGGTTAGCGGGGCAAGAGACCCAGTACTTC.

J is TRBJ2-1 and V is TRBV18; 10 nucleotides align to TRBD1. The CDR3 runs to 16 residues. Trimming took 3 bases from V and 1 from J; bases not matched to a gene: 3. Germline CDR1 reads KGHSH; CDR2 reads LQKENI. CDR3 coding DNA: TGTGCCAGCTCACCGCCGGGACAGGGGTCCTACAATGAGCAGTTCTTC. Translation gives CASSPPGQGSYNEQFF.

This chain links TRBV7-8 with TRBJ2-7; D is possibly TRBD1 (7 bases). Germline CDR1 SGHVS, CDR2 FQNEAQ. This CDR3 has 15 amino acids. V was shortened by 3 bases and J by 3 bases, with 15 bases between the two germline ends. Here the CDR3 DNA reads TGTGCCAGCAGCTTCCAGGGGGGTGCCGTCTACGAGCAGTACTTC. Its protein is CASSFQGGAVYEQYF. Full variable domain (missing parts from reference TRBV7-8 and TRBJ2-7): GAGVSQSPRYKVAKRGQDVALRCDPISGHVSLFWYQQALGQGPEFLTYFQNEAQLDKSGLPSDRFFAERPEGSVSTLKIQRTQQEDSAVYLCASSFQGGAVYEQYFGPGTRLTVT.

This clone was recorded once. V and J are TRBV7-9 and TRBJ2-3, with TRBD2 matching 8 bases. The J segment lost 3 bases and the V segment lost 0 bases, leaving 2 bases of the junction unmatched. The V gene's germline CDR1 is SEHNR and CDR2 FQNEAQ (reference sequence). This CDR3 region has 15 residues. The CDR3 is CASSLASGVTDTQYF. For the CDR3, the DNA is TGTGCCAGCAGCTTAGCTAGCGGGGTGACAGATACGCAGTATTTT.

V is TRBV11-1 and J is TRBJ2-3; 11 bases are a match to TRBD2. There are 15 residues in the CDR3. The germline CDR1 and CDR2 sequences are SGHAT and FQDESV (reference sequence). After removal of 5 bases from V and 1 base from J, the junction contained 2 bases not matched to a gene. The chain's CDR3 is CASSLTSGGTDTQYF. In nucleotides, the CDR3 is TGTGCCAGCAGCCTGACTAGCGGGGGCACAGATACGCAGTATTTT. Using reference TRBV11-1 and TRBJ2-3 for the parts outside the CDR3, the full variable domain is EAEVAQSPRYKITEKSQAVAFWCDPISGHATLYWYRQILGQGPELLVQFQDESVVDDSQLPKDRFSAERLKGVDSTLKIQPAELGDSAMYLCASSLTSGGTDTQYFGPGTRLTVL.

The J gene is TRBJ1-2, the V gene TRBV19, with a possible D match to TRBD1 (6 bases). Germline CDR1 is LNHDA and CDR2 is SQIVND (reference sequence). The CDR3 is made up of 13 amino acids. Trimming pared 1 base from V and 8 bases from J, leaving 11 bases between. CDR3 loop: CASSIAGTIGYTF. CDR3 nucleotides: TGTGCCAGTAGTATAGCCGGGACAATAGGCTACACCTTC.

The rearrangement links TRBV5-1 to TRBJ2-7, with D maybe TRBD1 (6 bases). The CDR3 has 12 amino acids. Germline-derived CDR1 and CDR2 are SGHRS and YFSETQ. With 3 bases removed from V and 4 bases from J, the gap between germline ends came to 8 bases. CDR3 residues: CASSYGTYEQYF. CDR3 nucleotides: TGCGCCAGCAGCTACGGGACATACGAGCAGTACTTC.

This sequence joins TRBV7-2 and TRBJ1-2; D unresolved. Germline V CDR1 and CDR2: SGHTA, FQGNSA. Trimming shortened V by 0 bases and J by 0 bases, and 8 bases separated the two germline ends. The length of the CDR3 is 15 residues. This CDR3 reads CASSLAYSPNYGYTF. DNA of the CDR3: TGTGCCAGCAGCTTAGCGTACAGCCCTAACTATGGCTACACCTTC.

This clone has more than one count but fewer than ten. The chain couples TRBV5-1 to TRBJ2-2, with D possibly matching TRBD2 (6 bases). CDR1 and CDR2 (germline): SGHRS, YFSETQ. V lost 4 bases and J lost 2, with 12 bases in between. This CDR3 has 15 amino acids. This CDR3 is CASSPGTSNTGELFF. In DNA, the CDR3 is TGCGCCAGCAGCCCCGGGACTTCTAACACCGGGGAGCTGTTTTTT.